There are a few counts of the clone carrying this TCR beta chain. TRB was amplified from around 250-500 ng of blood genomic DNA. These data are taken from a study of T and B cells in COVID-19 patients. Study-level background: Blood was sampled from COVID-19 patients who were either actively infected or recovered.

BIOMED2 TRB-A/B primer pools were used in multiplex TRB PCR. TCRdb reprocessed the multiplex PCR reads via MiXCR and lists one record per CDR3 protein. The sample lists under 7,000 distinct CDR3 sequences, about 25% occurring once. In germline, CDR1 is DFQATT, CDR2 SNEGSKA (reference sequence). The V and J ends lost 0 bases and 3 bases, in that order; junction bases with no gene match: 9. There are 16 residues in the CDR3. The receptor was isolated from a human donor with active COVID-19. The chain joins TRBV20-1 to TRBJ1-1, with 8 bases fitting TRBD1. Sequenced: blood. The CDR3 reads CSARDVAGGKYTEAFF. As DNA, the CDR3 is TGCAGTGCTAGAGATGTCGCAGGGGGCAAGTACACTGAAGCTTTCTTT.